Listed below are T cell receptor beta chains from one sample, sequenced in a study of neurological immune-mediated disorders. TCRdb re-derived calls from the 5' RACE reads in MiXCR, one entry per CDR3 protein. Of under 70,000 distinct CDR3 sequences in the sample, around 5% are singletons; the top ten hold approximately 3%. The specimen was PBMCs. These receptors originate from a woman aged 25 to 39 with multiple sclerosis. The CDR3 runs from the conserved cysteine through the conserved F or W. Each record gives: D gene, J gene, V gene, clone size, CDR3 DNA, CDR3 protein. The D gene is left open where the match is weak. Clone size is not always given. Where it is, it says once, few, many or a class for expanded clones.

d_gene: -
j_gene: TRBJ2-7
v_gene: TRBV20-1
abundance: many
CDR3nt: TGCAGTGCTAAAAGGACCCCGAGCTCCTACGAGCAGTACTTC
CDR3aa: CSAKRTPSSYEQYF

d_gene: -
j_gene: TRBJ1-1
v_gene: TRBV6-5
abundance: many
CDR3nt: TGTGCCAGCAGTTTGGGTCCGGGGGGTCTGTACACTGAAGCTTTCTTT
CDR3aa: CASSLGPGGLYTEAFF

d_gene: -
j_gene: TRBJ2-7
v_gene: TRBV7-6
abundance: many
CDR3nt: TGTGCCAGCAGCCCAGGACCGACGGCCGTCTCCTACGAGCAGTACTTC
CDR3aa: CASSPGPTAVSYEQYF

d_gene: TRBD1
j_gene: TRBJ1-1
v_gene: TRBV4-1
abundance: few
CDR3nt: TGCGCCAGCAGCCGACCCAACAGGGGGGACACTGAAGCTTTCTTT
CDR3aa: CASSRPNRGDTEAFF

d_gene: -
j_gene: TRBJ1-2
v_gene: TRBV3-1
abundance: many
CDR3nt: TGTGCCAGCAGCCAAGCGGACGTCTATGGCTACACCTTC
CDR3aa: CASSQADVYGYTF

d_gene: TRBD2
j_gene: TRBJ2-7
v_gene: TRBV28
abundance: few
CDR3nt: TGTGCCAGCAGTTTCGCTAGCGGGGATTCCTACGAGCAGTACTTC
CDR3aa: CASSFASGDSYEQYF

d_gene: -
j_gene: TRBJ1-1
v_gene: TRBV10-2
abundance: many
CDR3nt: TGCGCCAGCAGTGAAAGGTTGCAACAGGCTGGTGAAGCTTTCTTT
CDR3aa: CASSERLQQAGEAFF

d_gene: TRBD2
j_gene: TRBJ2-7
v_gene: TRBV20-1
abundance: -
CDR3nt: TGCAGTGCTACTCCGGGGGGACGATCCTACGAGCAGTACTTC
CDR3aa: CSATPGGRSYEQYF

d_gene: -
j_gene: TRBJ2-7
v_gene: TRBV5-1
abundance: many
CDR3nt: TGCGCCAGCAGGGTGACTCAGGGCTTTGGCTACGAGCAGTACTTC
CDR3aa: CASRVTQGFGYEQYF

d_gene: TRBD1
j_gene: TRBJ1-4
v_gene: TRBV5-4
abundance: many
CDR3nt: TGTGCCAGCAGCTTACGGACAGGTTCTAATGAAAAACTGTTTTTT
CDR3aa: CASSLRTGSNEKLFF

d_gene: TRBD2
j_gene: TRBJ2-1
v_gene: TRBV5-6
abundance: -
CDR3nt: TGTGCCAGCAGCTTGGACGGGACTACTCTTGAGCAGTTCTTC
CDR3aa: CASSLDGTTLEQFF

d_gene: -
j_gene: TRBJ1-2
v_gene: TRBV5-1
abundance: many
CDR3nt: TGCGCCAGCAGCAGTACCGGGATTGGAAACTATGGCTACACCTTC
CDR3aa: CASSSTGIGNYGYTF

d_gene: TRBD2
j_gene: TRBJ2-3
v_gene: TRBV10-3
abundance: many
CDR3nt: TGTGCCATCAGTGAAGGGACTAGCGAAAATATTCCGTATTTT
CDR3aa: CAISEGTSENIPYF

d_gene: TRBD1
j_gene: TRBJ1-2
v_gene: TRBV28
abundance: many
CDR3nt: TGTGCCAGCAGTTGGACAGGGGCAGAACACTATGGCTACACCTTC
CDR3aa: CASSWTGAEHYGYTF

d_gene: TRBD1
j_gene: TRBJ2-2
v_gene: TRBV18
abundance: few
CDR3nt: TGTGCCAGCTCACGAGAGGACAGGGTGAACACCGGGGAGCTGTTTTTT
CDR3aa: CASSREDRVNTGELFF

d_gene: -
j_gene: TRBJ2-7
v_gene: TRBV13
abundance: many
CDR3nt: TGTGCCAGCAGCCCATACGGGACGGCGAGCTCCTACGAGCAGTACTTC
CDR3aa: CASSPYGTASSYEQYF

d_gene: -
j_gene: TRBJ1-1
v_gene: TRBV12-3/TRBV12-4
abundance: -
CDR3nt: TGTGCCAGCAGCAATTATGGGGACTCCAAGGGGAACACTGAAGCTTTCTTT
CDR3aa: CASSNYGDSKGNTEAFF

d_gene: -
j_gene: TRBJ1-2
v_gene: TRBV6-6
abundance: many
CDR3nt: TGTGCCAGCAGTTTGGAGGGAACATATGGCTACACCTTC
CDR3aa: CASSLEGTYGYTF

d_gene: -
j_gene: TRBJ2-3
v_gene: TRBV12-3/TRBV12-4
abundance: many
CDR3nt: TGTGCCAGCAGTTTATCAACGACAGATACGCAGTATTTT
CDR3aa: CASSLSTTDTQYF

d_gene: TRBD2
j_gene: TRBJ2-5
v_gene: TRBV20-1
abundance: -
CDR3nt: TGCAGTGCTAGCCCTTACGGGGGGGCCCAGTACTTC
CDR3aa: CSASPYGGAQYF

d_gene: -
j_gene: TRBJ1-6
v_gene: TRBV7-9
abundance: many
CDR3nt: TGTGCCAGCAGTTCGCTAGCTTCACCCCTCAACTTT
CDR3aa: CASSSLASPLNF

d_gene: TRBD2
j_gene: TRBJ2-3
v_gene: TRBV3-1
abundance: many
CDR3nt: TGTGCCAGCACCCCTAGCGGGGGAAGCACAGATACGCAGTATTTT
CDR3aa: CASTPSGGSTDTQYF

d_gene: TRBD2
j_gene: TRBJ2-7
v_gene: TRBV7-2
abundance: few
CDR3nt: TGTGCCAGCAGCTACCGGGAGGGACTAGATTACGAGCAGTACTTC
CDR3aa: CASSYREGLDYEQYF

d_gene: -
j_gene: TRBJ2-1
v_gene: TRBV24-1
abundance: many
CDR3nt: TGTGCCACCAGTGATTTGTCCGCCATTGGACCCGGTTCCTACAATGAGCAGTTCTTC
CDR3aa: CATSDLSAIGPGSYNEQFF

d_gene: TRBD1
j_gene: TRBJ1-3
v_gene: TRBV12-3/TRBV12-4
abundance: medium-sized
CDR3nt: TGTGCCAGCAGTCCGGACAGGAGCTCTGGAAACACCATATATTTT
CDR3aa: CASSPDRSSGNTIYF

d_gene: -
j_gene: TRBJ2-3
v_gene: TRBV30
abundance: few
CDR3nt: TGTGCCTGGAGGCTAGCTGGAGATACGCAGTATTTT
CDR3aa: CAWRLAGDTQYF

d_gene: -
j_gene: TRBJ2-3
v_gene: TRBV5-4
abundance: -
CDR3nt: TGTGCCAGCAGCTTGGAACCGACTAGCACAGATACGCAGTATTTT
CDR3aa: CASSLEPTSTDTQYF

d_gene: -
j_gene: TRBJ1-2
v_gene: TRBV9
abundance: many
CDR3nt: TGTGCCAGCAGCGTAGGCCCAGCTGATGGCTACACCTTC
CDR3aa: CASSVGPADGYTF

d_gene: TRBD1
j_gene: TRBJ2-4
v_gene: TRBV7-9
abundance: -
CDR3nt: TGTGCCAGCAGCCTAGCAGGGGGCTATGGTAGAAACATTCAGTACTTC
CDR3aa: CASSLAGGYGRNIQYF

d_gene: TRBD1
j_gene: TRBJ1-6
v_gene: TRBV5-6
abundance: -
CDR3nt: TGTGCCAGCAGCTTAGGGGGACAGGGACGGTCACCCCTCCACTTT
CDR3aa: CASSLGGQGRSPLHF

d_gene: -
j_gene: TRBJ1-6
v_gene: TRBV5-6
abundance: many
CDR3nt: TGTGCCAGCAGCTTGGAGTATACAGGGATTTCACCCCTCCACTTT
CDR3aa: CASSLEYTGISPLHF

d_gene: -
j_gene: TRBJ2-2
v_gene: TRBV5-6
abundance: -
CDR3nt: TGTGCCAGCAGCTTGGGACGGAACTATGTGAAGCTGTTTTTT
CDR3aa: CASSLGRNYVKLFF

d_gene: -
j_gene: TRBJ1-5
v_gene: TRBV5-5
abundance: many
CDR3nt: TGTGCCAGCAGCTTGGCAGGGAGCAATCAGCCCCAGAATTTT
CDR3aa: CASSLAGSNQPQNF

d_gene: TRBD1
j_gene: TRBJ2-2
v_gene: TRBV7-7
abundance: many
CDR3nt: TGTGCTAGCAGCCAGGGGGCGAGCACCGGGGAGCTGTTTTTT
CDR3aa: CASSQGASTGELFF

d_gene: TRBD1
j_gene: TRBJ1-5
v_gene: TRBV20-1
abundance: many
CDR3nt: TGCAGTGCTCCTTACAGGGGTACCAATCAGCCCCAGAATTTT
CDR3aa: CSAPYRGTNQPQNF

d_gene: -
j_gene: TRBJ2-6
v_gene: TRBV11-2
abundance: few
CDR3nt: TGTGCCAGCAGCTTCGGTGCGAGCTCTGGGGCCAACGTCCTGACTTTC
CDR3aa: CASSFGASSGANVLTF

d_gene: -
j_gene: TRBJ1-2
v_gene: TRBV9
abundance: many
CDR3nt: TGTGCCAGCAGCGTAGGCCAGGGATTTAACTATGGCTACACCTTC
CDR3aa: CASSVGQGFNYGYTF

d_gene: -
j_gene: TRBJ2-1
v_gene: TRBV7-9
abundance: many
CDR3nt: TGTGCCAGCAGTCAAGAATGGGGTTCCTATGAGCAGTTCTTC
CDR3aa: CASSQEWGSYEQFF

d_gene: -
j_gene: TRBJ1-1
v_gene: TRBV20-1
abundance: many
CDR3nt: TGCAGTGCTAGATTGCAGGATGAAGCTTTCTTT
CDR3aa: CSARLQDEAFF

d_gene: TRBD1
j_gene: TRBJ1-2
v_gene: TRBV20-1
abundance: many
CDR3nt: TGCAGTGCTAGCCGACAGGGGGCCGAATATGGCTACACCTTC
CDR3aa: CSASRQGAEYGYTF

d_gene: -
j_gene: TRBJ2-3
v_gene: TRBV7-6
abundance: few
CDR3nt: TGTGCCAGCAGCCCCCTGCCGGGGGATACGCAGTATTTT
CDR3aa: CASSPLPGDTQYF

d_gene: TRBD1
j_gene: TRBJ1-1
v_gene: TRBV6-6
abundance: many
CDR3nt: TGTGCCAGCCAACGACAGGGGGCGGGATCAAACACTGAAGCTTTCTTT
CDR3aa: CASQRQGAGSNTEAFF

d_gene: -
j_gene: TRBJ1-6
v_gene: TRBV18
abundance: many
CDR3nt: TGTGCCAGCTCAACTAACAGTGGTTCACCCCTCCACTTT
CDR3aa: CASSTNSGSPLHF

d_gene: -
j_gene: TRBJ1-6
v_gene: TRBV20-1
abundance: few
CDR3nt: TGCAGTGCCCCGAGTGGGACGAATAATTCACCCCTCAACTTT
CDR3aa: CSAPSGTNNSPLNF

d_gene: -
j_gene: TRBJ2-2
v_gene: TRBV25-1
abundance: -
CDR3nt: TGTGCCAGCAGTGGACGGGAGATCACCGGGGAGCTGTTTTTT
CDR3aa: CASSGREITGELFF

d_gene: -
j_gene: TRBJ2-5
v_gene: TRBV11-3
abundance: few
CDR3nt: TGTGCCAGCAGCTTGGGTCTTCAGGGTGGGCAAGAGACCCAGTACTTC
CDR3aa: CASSLGLQGGQETQYF

d_gene: TRBD2
j_gene: TRBJ2-1
v_gene: TRBV5-1
abundance: many
CDR3nt: TGCGCCAGCAGCGGTAGCGGGGGGGCCCCCAATGAGCAGTTCTTC
CDR3aa: CASSGSGGAPNEQFF

d_gene: -
j_gene: TRBJ1-5
v_gene: TRBV10-1
abundance: -
CDR3nt: TGCGCCAGCGTTTGTCTTAGCAATCAGCCCCAGCATTTT
CDR3aa: CASVCLSNQPQHF

d_gene: -
j_gene: TRBJ2-5
v_gene: TRBV5-1
abundance: many
CDR3nt: TGCGCCAGCAGCGGGGACTTAGTCGAGACCCAGTACTTC
CDR3aa: CASSGDLVETQYF

d_gene: TRBD1
j_gene: TRBJ1-5
v_gene: TRBV12-3/TRBV12-4
abundance: many
CDR3nt: TGTGCCAGCAGCGACAGGGGCGGTGGCAATCAGCCCCAGCATTTT
CDR3aa: CASSDRGGGNQPQHF

d_gene: TRBD2
j_gene: TRBJ2-3
v_gene: TRBV4-1
abundance: many
CDR3nt: TGCGCCAGCAGCCAACGCGGGGGAGCGACAGATACGCAGTATTTT
CDR3aa: CASSQRGGATDTQYF

d_gene: -
j_gene: TRBJ2-7
v_gene: TRBV5-1
abundance: many
CDR3nt: TGCGCCAGCAGCACTACTAAACTTCCCTACGAGCAGTACTTC
CDR3aa: CASSTTKLPYEQYF

d_gene: -
j_gene: TRBJ1-2
v_gene: TRBV7-6
abundance: many
CDR3nt: TGTGCCAGCAGCCCCGACACATCTAACTATGGCTACACCTTC
CDR3aa: CASSPDTSNYGYTF

d_gene: -
j_gene: TRBJ2-3
v_gene: TRBV5-1
abundance: many
CDR3nt: TGCGCCAGCAGCTCCCGGCCCCAAATCACAGATACGCAGTATTTT
CDR3aa: CASSSRPQITDTQYF

d_gene: TRBD2
j_gene: TRBJ2-7
v_gene: TRBV5-6
abundance: many
CDR3nt: TGTGCCAGCAGCTTGGCCAAAAGGGAGGGTCGAAGCGCCTACGAGCAGTACTTC
CDR3aa: CASSLAKREGRSAYEQYF

d_gene: -
j_gene: TRBJ1-6
v_gene: TRBV3-1
abundance: many
CDR3nt: TGTGCCAGCAGCCAAGCAGGGCTCTCACCCCTCAACTTT
CDR3aa: CASSQAGLSPLNF

d_gene: -
j_gene: TRBJ2-3
v_gene: TRBV5-1
abundance: few
CDR3nt: TGCGCCAGCAGCTTGGACGGTTCCACAGATACGCAGTATTTT
CDR3aa: CASSLDGSTDTQYF

d_gene: -
j_gene: TRBJ1-6
v_gene: TRBV15
abundance: few
CDR3nt: TGTGCCACCAGCAGAGTTCGCGGACTCTCCTATAATTCACCCCTCAACTTT
CDR3aa: CATSRVRGLSYNSPLNF

d_gene: -
j_gene: TRBJ1-1
v_gene: TRBV5-1
abundance: many
CDR3nt: TGCGCCAGCAGCGTACAGGGTTACACTGAAGCTTTCTTT
CDR3aa: CASSVQGYTEAFF